These 21 T cell receptor beta chains were all obtained from the same sample, sequenced in a study of cytomegalovirus exposure and HLA in healthy donors. Researchers ran the PCR with 60 Vbeta and 13 Jbeta primers. Some clones are missing from TCRdb's copy, which holds only in-frame ones; the method was immunoSEQ multiplex PCR. Found here are under 140,000 clones, over 60% of them singletons; the top ten hold roughly 12%. The sequenced material came from PBMCs. The receptor set was obtained from a man aged 25-45 years in good health and CMV-seropositive.

CDR3 protein: CASSLHTQLDEQYF. CDR3 nucleotides: TGTGCCAGCAGTTTACACACTCAACTAGACGAGCAGTACTTC. The chain recombines TRBV28 with TRBJ2-7; D might be TRBD2 (5 bases). The CDR3 extends over 14 amino acids. Per germline, CDR1 MDHEN and CDR2 SYDVKM. Trimming stripped 2 bases from V and 5 bases from J, with 13 bases between.

This clone was recorded once. J is TRBJ2-3 and V is TRBV6-5; D might be TRBD1 (5 bases). Trimming removed 0 bases at V and 2 bases at J, with 9 bases between. This CDR3 region has 15 residues. The germline CDR1 and CDR2 sequences are MNHEY and SVGAGI. The CDR3 is CASSYSTGLTDTQYF. Written as DNA, the CDR3 is TGTGCCAGCAGTTACTCTACAGGTCTCACAGATACGCAGTATTTT.

The chain carries TRBV4-3 and TRBJ2-1, with D unresolved. Germline V gene lookup returns CDR1 LGHNA and CDR2 YSLEER. Trimming took off 5 bases at V and 0 bases at J, with 14 bases between the two ends. The CDR3 runs to 16 residues. The CDR3 bases are TGCGCCAGCAGCATGGGCCTTCTTAGCTCCTACAATGAGCAGTTCTTC. It codes for CASSMGLLSSYNEQFF.

The rearrangement links TRBV6-6 to TRBJ2-5; D may be TRBD2 (6 bases). Germline V gives CDR1 MNHNY, CDR2 SVGAGI (reference sequence). This CDR3 has 14 residues. Trimming left V 6 bases short and J 4 bases short, with 15 bases between. The CDR3 spells CASRGTPPTETQYF. The DNA of the CDR3 is TGTGCCAGCAGAGGGACTCCACCAACAGAGACCCAGTACTTC.

Sample share makes this clone medium-sized (0.01 to 0.1%). The rearrangement links TRBV5-6 to TRBJ1-5; D ambiguous. There are 14 residues in the CDR3. Germline V gene data show CDR1 as SGHDT and CDR2 as YYEEEE. V was trimmed by 3 bases and J by 7 bases, leaving 14 bases between them. As DNA, the CDR3 is TGTGCCAGCAGCTCGAGGAACACTTGGCAGCCCCAGCATTTT. The encoded protein is CASSSRNTWQPQHF.

Comment on this clone: The junction and the germline gene differ at one end; a read error may be behind it. Other DNA sequences in this sample translate to the same CDR3. The chain is built from TRBV6-5 and TRBJ2-6; 8 bases are a match to TRBD1. Per the germline V gene, CDR1 is MNHEY and CDR2 is SVGAGI. The length of the CDR3 is 14 residues. For the CDR3, the DNA is TGTGCCAGCAGTTACTCGACAGGGGCCAACGGCCTGACTTTC. Translation gives CASSYSTGANGLTF.

The gene calls are TRBV28 and TRBJ1-2, with D possibly being TRBD1 (5 bases). Germline V CDR1 and CDR2: MDHEN, SYDVKM. Trimming pared 8 bases from V and 8 bases from J, leaving 18 bases between. This CDR3 comprises 13 residues. The CDR3, as DNA: TGTGCCAGCTGGGTGGAGGGGTTATTCGGCTACACCTTC. Protein sequence: CASWVEGLFGYTF.

CDR3 protein: CASSLAGTNEKLFF. The CDR3 coding sequence is TGTGCCAGCAGCTTAGCCGGGACTAATGAAAAACTGTTTTTT. The genes are TRBV7-9 and TRBJ1-4; unclear D gene. The germline V and J ends were trimmed by 0 bases and 2 bases, with 4 bases remaining between them. The germline V gene has CDR1 SEHNR and CDR2 FQNEAQ (reference sequence). The CDR3 is 14 residues long.

The J gene is TRBJ2-4, the V gene TRBV7-2; a possible D gene is TRBD1 (6 bases). The V gene lost 1 base and the J gene lost 4 bases, with 14 bases spanning the gap. Germline V gene sequence: CDR1 SGHTA, CDR2 FQGNSA. The CDR3 is made up of 16 amino acids. The CDR3, as DNA: TGTGCCAGCAGCTTAGAGTTCAGGGGTTCGAAAAACATTCAGTACTTC. This translates into CASSLEFRGSKNIQYF.

The chain links TRBV6-1 to TRBJ2-7; 7 bases map to TRBD1. With 1 base clipped from V and 4 bases from J, the junction kept 7 bases outside the gene matches. CDR3 length: 15 residues. Germline lookup yields CDR1 MNHNS and CDR2 SASEGT. CDR3 protein: CASSEGETGSYEQYF. The CDR3 DNA reads as TGTGCCAGCAGTGAAGGGGAGACAGGGTCTTACGAGCAGTACTTC.

A note on this clone: Other nucleotide sequences in the sample specify the same CDR3. The J gene is TRBJ1-1, the V gene TRBV27; TRBD1 agrees at 8 bases. With 4 bases clipped from V and 1 base from J, the junction kept 2 bases outside the gene matches. The CDR3 totals 14 residues. CDR1 is MNHEY, CDR2 SMNVEV, per germline (reference sequence). The CDR3 nucleotides read TGTGCCAGCAGTTACGGGACAGGGAACACTGAAGCTTTCTTT. Amino acid sequence: CASSYGTGNTEAFF.

The genes are TRBV6-5 and TRBJ1-2; D uncertain. The germline CDR1 and CDR2 sequences are MNHEY and SVGAGI. V lost 0 bases and J lost 4, with 6 bases in between. The CDR3 has 13 amino acids. This chain's CDR3 is CASSYSESYGYTF. CDR3 DNA: TGTGCCAGCAGTTACTCAGAGTCCTATGGCTACACCTTC.

This chain connects TRBV5-5 to TRBJ2-7; TRBD1 is a possible D gene (6 bases). With 4 bases removed from V and 0 bases from J, the gap between germline ends came to 14 bases. This CDR3 is 15 amino acids long. Per germline, CDR1 SGHKS and CDR2 YYEKEE (reference sequence). This CDR3 reads CASSPVQGRSYEQYF. The DNA of the CDR3 is TGTGCCAGCAGCCCAGTGCAGGGGCGCTCCTACGAGCAGTACTTC.

The chain joins TRBV27 to TRBJ2-7; no clear D gene. The CDR3 runs 15 residues. V was shortened by 2 bases and J by 0 bases, with 11 bases between the two germline ends. The V gene's germline CDR1 is MNHEY and CDR2 SMNVEV (reference sequence). The CDR3 DNA follows: TGTGCCAGCAGTTTAGGCGCCTCGGGCTCCTACGAGCAGTACTTC. This encodes CASSLGASGSYEQYF.

V and J are TRBV2 and TRBJ2-2; D is ambiguous. CDR3 length: 16 amino acids. Germline V gives CDR1 SNHLY, CDR2 FYNNEI. Between the trimmed V and J ends, which lost 5 bases and 6 bases, there was a span of 19 bases. CDR3 DNA: TGTGCCAGCAGTACGGCTCTGGGCACACGTCCCGGGGAGCTGTTTTTT. Translating gives CASSTALGTRPGELFF.

The chain carries TRBV7-2 and TRBJ2-1; 8 bases match TRBD2. With 5 bases clipped from V and 6 bases from J, the junction kept 9 bases outside the gene matches. CDR1 SGHTA and CDR2 FQGNSA come from the germline V gene. This CDR3 has 15 residues. The chain's CDR3 is CASSANGGGINEQFF. In nucleotides, the CDR3 is TGTGCCAGCAGCGCAAACGGCGGGGGGATCAATGAGCAGTTCTTC.

The V gene is TRBV6-5, the J gene TRBJ2-7; 9 bases are a match to TRBD2. In germline, CDR1 is MNHEY, CDR2 SVGAGI. Trimming took 4 bases from V and 3 from J; bases not matched to a gene: 7. CDR3 length: 15 amino acids. This CDR3 is CASSSETSGYYEQYF. Written as DNA, the CDR3 is TGTGCCAGCAGTTCTGAGACTAGCGGCTACTACGAGCAGTACTTC.

The CDR3 nucleotides are TGTGCCAGTAGGGACCTAGCCGGGAGCTACGAGCAGTACTTC. As protein: CASRDLAGSYEQYF. The chain links TRBV19 to TRBJ2-7; D may be TRBD2 (6 bases). This CDR3 is built from 14 residues. Germline loops: CDR1 LNHDA, CDR2 SQIVND (reference sequence). Between the trimmed V and J ends, which lost 6 bases and 3 bases, there was a span of 15 bases.

This chain links TRBV19 with TRBJ1-1; 9 bases are a match to TRBD1. The V segment lost 8 bases and the J segment 4 bases; nucleotides outside the gene matches: 8. This CDR3 comprises 14 residues. The germline V gene has CDR1 LNHDA and CDR2 SQIVND (reference sequence). The CDR3 reads CASGYGTGTTEAFF. The CDR3 DNA follows: TGTGCCAGTGGATATGGGACAGGGACCACTGAAGCTTTCTTT.

The chain joins TRBV4-3 to TRBJ1-2, with TRBD1 matching 9 bases. CDR1 LGHNA and CDR2 YSLEER come from the germline V gene. The CDR3 loop spans 15 amino acids. Unmatched junction bases numbered 6, after V lost 1 base and J lost 6 bases. CDR3 loop: CASSQGQRTGDGYTF. The CDR3 DNA sequence: TGCGCCAGCAGCCAAGGCCAGAGGACAGGGGATGGCTACACCTTC.

J is TRBJ2-1 and V is TRBV10-3, with 8 bases aligning to TRBD2. J lost 7 bases, V lost 5 bases, and 4 bases had no gene match. This CDR3 region has 13 residues. The germline V gene has CDR1 ENHRY and CDR2 SYGVKD. CDR3 nucleotides: TGTGCCATCAGTTTAACGGGGGGGAATGAGCAGTTCTTC. It translates to CAISLTGGNEQFF.